This entry features one T cell receptor (beta chain) sequence. Germline-derived CDR1 and CDR2 are KGHSH and LQKENI. This CDR3 spans 16 amino acids. V lost 5 bases to trimming and J lost 8 bases; unmatched junction nucleotides: 12. In the study's own analysis: Estimation of nucleated cell counts relied on the amplification of reference gene primers. Profiled with immunoSEQ multiplex PCR; TCRdb holds only in-frame clones, not every one. Clone size and the V and J calls come from that table; the DNA yielded D and trimming. The repertoire includes over 100,000 clones, 85% to 90% of them detected once, and approximately 5.1% sits in the top ten. The sample belongs to a study of blood T cell repertoires in COVID-19. Overall study: Samples taken during acute and convalescent COVID-19 were collected in the United States, Italy and Spain. PBMCs, B-cell-depleted T cells, or T cells were the source of the cDNA or gDNA that made up the material.

J is TRBJ1-4 and V is TRBV18, with TRBD1 matching over 9 bases. This clonotype was obtained from a human donor in a cohort sampled during active COVID-19. Sequencing used peripheral blood. The CDR3 DNA is TGTGCCAGCTCAACAGGCCCGGGACAGGGAGGCGAAAAACTGTTTTTT. This translates into CASSTGPGQGGEKLFF.